This is a list of T cell receptor beta chains from one sample in a study of blood T cell repertoires in COVID-19. Only in-frame clones appear in the TCRdb table, and some are missing; sequencing was by immunoSEQ multiplex PCR. The table has about 300,000 clones, about nine tenths seen once; the top ten hold roughly 7%. Sequencing was done on a sample of peripheral blood. The receptors here all came from a woman in her 30s who had recovered from COVID-19. Each CDR3 is given with its conserved first and last residue. Each record gives: D gene, V gene, clone size, J gene, CDR3 DNA, CDR3 protein. D genes are given only for firm matches. The size of a clone is reported for some rows only, either as once, few or many, or as a class for expanded clones.

>.|TRBV28|.|TRBJ1-1
TGTGCCAGCAGTATCCCGGGACACCAGAACACTGAAGCTTTCTTT
CASSIPGHQNTEAFF
>.|TRBV24-1|.|TRBJ1-5
TGTGCCACCAGTGGTGCCCCGGGAAGCAATCAGCCCCAGCATTTT
CATSGAPGSNQPQHF
>TRBD1|TRBV28|once|TRBJ2-2
TGTGCCAGCAGTTTAGCGGACAGGGGATTAACCGGGGAGCTGTTTTTT
CASSLADRGLTGELFF
>.|TRBV4-2|.|TRBJ1-1
TGTGCCAGCAGCCTAAAGAAACAGGGGAACACTGAAGCTTTCTTT
CASSLKKQGNTEAFF
>.|TRBV28|.|TRBJ1-1
TGTGCCAGCAGTTCCCTCCCAAAGGGAGGGACTGAAGCTTTCTTT
CASSSLPKGGTEAFF
>.|TRBV6-5|.|TRBJ1-1
TGTGCCAGCAGTCGCCAGCGAACTGAAGCTTTCTTT
CASSRQRTEAFF
>.|TRBV28|.|TRBJ2-2
TGTGCCAGCAGTTTAGAGGAGGGCGGGGAGCTGTTTTTT
CASSLEEGGELFF
>TRBD2|TRBV27|.|TRBJ2-1
TGTGCCAGCAGACGGACTAGCGGGGGGAACGAGCAGTTCTTC
CASRRTSGGNEQFF
>TRBD1|TRBV27|.|TRBJ1-5
TGTGCCAGCAGTTCGGACAGGGTAGATCAGCCCCAGCATTTT
CASSSDRVDQPQHF
>TRBD1|TRBV4-1|.|TRBJ1-2
TGCGCCAGCAGCCCGGGACAGGGATCAGCTAACTATGGCTACACCTTC
CASSPGQGSANYGYTF
>TRBD1|TRBV3-1/TRBV3-2|.|TRBJ1-6
TGTGCCAGCAGCCGGTCACAGGGGGGCGATTCACCCCTCCACTTT
CASSRSQGGDSPLHF
>TRBD2|TRBV7-9|.|TRBJ2-1
TGTGCCAGCAGCTTAGCTGGGACTAGCGGGGGGGCCTACAATGAGCAGTTCTTC
CASSLAGTSGGAYNEQFF
>.|TRBV9|.|TRBJ1-1
TGTGCCAGCAGCGTAGGAGGTTTTATCAACACTGAAGCTTTCTTT
CASSVGGFINTEAFF
>.|TRBV5-4|.|TRBJ1-1
TGTGCCAGCGGGGCGGGGTCCACTGAAGCTTTCTTT
CASGAGSTEAFF
>TRBD1|TRBV7-2|.|TRBJ2-7
TGTGCCAGCAGCTTGGACAGGGGAGAAATCTACGAGCAGTACTTC
CASSLDRGEIYEQYF
>.|TRBV7-8|.|TRBJ1-3
TGTGCCAGCAGTTTCAGTGGAAACACCATATATTTT
CASSFSGNTIYF
>TRBD2|TRBV7-2|.|TRBJ2-5
TGTGCCAGCAGCTTAAGATCCAGCGGGGGGGCCGAAGAGACCCAGTACTTC
CASSLRSSGGAEETQYF
>.|TRBV7-9|.|TRBJ1-6
TGTGCCAGCAGCTTATCCTGGGGGGAGGCTTCACCCCTCCACTTT
CASSLSWGEASPLHF
>.|TRBV12-3/TRBV12-4|.|TRBJ2-5
TGTGCCAGCAGTTTCGACAGGGAGACCCAGTACTTC
CASSFDRETQYF
>.|TRBV7-3|.|TRBJ2-6
TGTGCCAGCGGTTATGGGACACTTAACTCTGGGGCCAACGTCCTGACTTTC
CASGYGTLNSGANVLTF
>.|TRBV9|.|TRBJ2-2
TGTGCCAGCAGCGCAGGAGGAACGAACACCGGGGAGCTGTTTTTT
CASSAGGTNTGELFF
>.|TRBV11-1|.|TRBJ2-1
TGTGCCAGCAGCTTAGCCCGCGGACAGCTGAACTACAATGAGCAGTTCTTC
CASSLARGQLNYNEQFF
>TRBD1|TRBV4-2|.|TRBJ1-1
TGTGCCAGCAGCCGGGACAGGGCCGCCACTGAAGCTTTCTTT
CASSRDRAATEAFF
>TRBD2|TRBV9|.|TRBJ2-4
TGTGCCAGCAGCGTAGAAGATAGCGGGGGGTATCGGGACATTCAGTACTTC
CASSVEDSGGYRDIQYF
>TRBD1|TRBV14|.|TRBJ2-7
TGTGCCAGCAGCCAAGATCTGGGACAGGGGGACTACGAGCAGTACTTC
CASSQDLGQGDYEQYF
>.|TRBV2|.|TRBJ1-1
TGTGCCAGCAAAATGCCACACATGAACACTGAAGCTTTCTTT
CASKMPHMNTEAFF
>TRBD1|TRBV5-8|once|TRBJ2-7
TGTGCCAGCAGCGAACCGGGACAGGGTTTTCGGCAGTACTTC
CASSEPGQGFRQYF
>.|TRBV3-1/TRBV3-2|.|TRBJ1-5
TGTGCCAGCAGCCCCGGCGGGAGTGCGGCCCAGCATTTT
CASSPGGSAAQHF
>TRBD1|TRBV11-3|.|TRBJ1-2
TGTGCCAGCAGCAACAGGGGAGATGGCTACACCTTC
CASSNRGDGYTF
>.|TRBV7-2|.|TRBJ2-7
TGTGCCAGCAGCTTAGTTGGAAGGGGTGTAGGCGAGCAGTACTTC
CASSLVGRGVGEQYF
>.|TRBV21-1|.|TRBJ2-3
TGTGCCAGCAGCAGAACTCCGGGACTAGCGGGGGGAAGCACAGATACGCAGTATTTT
CASSRTPGLAGGSTDTQYF
>.|TRBV4-3|.|TRBJ2-7
TGCGCCAGCAGCCAAGGGTGGGACATTTCACGCGAGCAGTACTTC
CASSQGWDISREQYF
>TRBD1|TRBV27|.|TRBJ2-7
TGTGCCAGCAGCTGGGGGACAGGGGGCTTTTACGAGCAGTACTTC
CASSWGTGGFYEQYF
>.|TRBV6-5|.|TRBJ1-2
TGTGCCAGCAGTTACGAGAAAAGTAACTATGGCTACACCTTC
CASSYEKSNYGYTF
>.|TRBV6-1|.|TRBJ1-5
TGTGCCAGCAGTGAGTTCGGGCCGGGGGTTCAGCCCCAGCATTTT
CASSEFGPGVQPQHF
>TRBD1|TRBV18|.|TRBJ1-2
TGTGCCAGCTCACCGGGCAGGGGGCCTAACTATGGCTACACCTTC
CASSPGRGPNYGYTF
>TRBD1|TRBV5-1|.|TRBJ1-2
TGCGCCAGCAGCCCGGACAGGGGGGGCTATGGCTACACCTTC
CASSPDRGGYGYTF
>.|TRBV24-1|.|TRBJ1-2
TGTGCCACCAGTGACCCCGGGACTGCTGTCGGAGGCTACACCTTC
CATSDPGTAVGGYTF
>.|TRBV24-1|few|TRBJ1-6
TGTGCCACCAGTGCGGGGTTGGATAATTCACCCCTCCACTTT
CATSAGLDNSPLHF
>.|TRBV10-1|.|TRBJ2-1
TGCGCCAGCGTCGTTTTCTACAATGAGCAGTTCTTC
CASVVFYNEQFF
>.|TRBV4-1|.|TRBJ2-1
TGCGCCAGCAGCCAAGACGGGGGGCACTACAATGAGCAGTTCTTC
CASSQDGGHYNEQFF
>.|TRBV29-1|once|TRBJ2-1
TGCAGCCCCAGGGGACCTCAGGAAAGCTCCTACAATGAGCAGTTCTTC
CSPRGPQESSYNEQFF
>TRBD2|TRBV3-1/TRBV3-2|.|TRBJ2-3
TGTGCCAGCAGCCTCTACCCTAGCGGGGGGGGCACAGATACGCAGTATTTT
CASSLYPSGGGTDTQYF
>.|TRBV29-1|.|TRBJ2-7
TGCAGCGTGAGAAGGGGGTACGAGCAGTACTTC
CSVRRGYEQYF
>.|TRBV6-6|.|TRBJ1-2
TGTGCCAGCAAAGGGGAGGGGGACCCAGGTGGCTACACCTTC
CASKGEGDPGGYTF
>.|TRBV28|.|TRBJ1-2
TGTGCCAGCAGTTTATTTCCAGGGCGCTATGGCTACACCTTC
CASSLFPGRYGYTF
>TRBD2|TRBV4-1|.|TRBJ2-1
TGCGCCAGCAGCCCGACTAGCGGGCTTTCCTACAATGAGCAGTTCTTC
CASSPTSGLSYNEQFF
>TRBD2|TRBV5-1|.|TRBJ2-1
TGCGCCAGCAGCTTGGAGCGGGGGGTCTACAATGAGCAGTTCTTC
CASSLERGVYNEQFF
>.|TRBV5-4|.|TRBJ1-1
TGTGCCAGCAGCCTGCGGTCAAGAGGGACTGAAGCTTTCTTT
CASSLRSRGTEAFF